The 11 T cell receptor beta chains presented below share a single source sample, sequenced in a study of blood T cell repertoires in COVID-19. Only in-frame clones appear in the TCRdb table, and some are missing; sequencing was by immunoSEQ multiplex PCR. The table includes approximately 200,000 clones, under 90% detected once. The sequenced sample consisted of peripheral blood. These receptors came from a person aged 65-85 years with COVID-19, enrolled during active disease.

The chain's CDR3 is CASSYSSSLYYEQYF. The CDR3 nucleotides are TGTGCCAGCAGCTATTCTAGCTCCCTCTACTACGAGCAGTACTTC. The chain combines TRBV28 with TRBJ2-7, with D possibly TRBD2 on 5 matching bases. The length of the CDR3 is 15 residues. CDR1 is MDHEN, CDR2 SYDVKM, per germline. Trimming shortened V by 6 bases and J by 3 bases, and 18 bases separated the two germline ends.

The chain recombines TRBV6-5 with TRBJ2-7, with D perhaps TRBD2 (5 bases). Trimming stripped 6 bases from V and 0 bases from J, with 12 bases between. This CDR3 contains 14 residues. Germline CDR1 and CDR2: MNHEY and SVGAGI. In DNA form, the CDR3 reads TGTGCCAGCAGACTCATGGCGGGCTCCTACGAGCAGTACTTC. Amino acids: CASRLMAGSYEQYF.

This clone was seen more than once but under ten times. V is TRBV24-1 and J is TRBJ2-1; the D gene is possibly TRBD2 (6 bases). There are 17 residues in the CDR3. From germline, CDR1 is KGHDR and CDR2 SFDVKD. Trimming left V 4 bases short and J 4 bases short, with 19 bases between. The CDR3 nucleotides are TGTGCCACCAGTGACTCTTTGCGGCGGGGCAGTTACAATGAGCAGTTCTTC. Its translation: CATSDSLRRGSYNEQFF.

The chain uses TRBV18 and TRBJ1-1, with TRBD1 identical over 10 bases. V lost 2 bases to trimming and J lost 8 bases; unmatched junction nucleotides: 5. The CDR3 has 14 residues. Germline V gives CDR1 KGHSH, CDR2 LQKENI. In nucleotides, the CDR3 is TGTGCCAGCTCACCAATGACAGGGGGCGCCGAAGCTTTCTTT. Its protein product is CASSPMTGGAEAFF.

DNA for the CDR3: TGTGCCAGCAGCGTAGCGGGACAGGGTGCCGGAAACACCATATATTTT. Its translation is CASSVAGQGAGNTIYF. The chain uses TRBV9 and TRBJ1-3; 9 bases match TRBD1. The CDR3 contains 16 residues. Germline-derived CDR1 and CDR2 are SGDLS and YYNGEE. The V gene end was trimmed by 0 bases and the J gene end by 4 bases; junction bases not matched to a gene: 5. Filled out from reference TRBV9 and TRBJ1-3, the complete variable domain reads DSGVTQTPKHLITATGQRVTLRCSPRSGDLSVYWYQQSLDQGLQFLIQYYNGEERAKGNILERFSAQQFPDLHSELNLSSLELGDSALYFCASSVAGQGAGNTIYFGEGSWLTVV.

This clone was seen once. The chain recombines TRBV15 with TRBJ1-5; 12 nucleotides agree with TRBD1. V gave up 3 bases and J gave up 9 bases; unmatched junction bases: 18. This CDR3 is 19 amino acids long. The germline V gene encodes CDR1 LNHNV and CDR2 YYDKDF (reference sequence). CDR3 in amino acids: CATSRSVIFGTGGSRPQHF. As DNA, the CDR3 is TGTGCCACCAGCAGGAGCGTCATTTTCGGGACAGGGGGCTCTCGGCCCCAGCATTTT.

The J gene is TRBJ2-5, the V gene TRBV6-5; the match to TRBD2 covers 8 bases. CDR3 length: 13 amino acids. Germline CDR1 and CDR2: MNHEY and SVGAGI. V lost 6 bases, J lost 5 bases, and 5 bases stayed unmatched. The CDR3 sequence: CASRRSGGETQYF. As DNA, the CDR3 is TGTGCCAGCAGACGCAGCGGGGGTGAGACCCAGTACTTC.

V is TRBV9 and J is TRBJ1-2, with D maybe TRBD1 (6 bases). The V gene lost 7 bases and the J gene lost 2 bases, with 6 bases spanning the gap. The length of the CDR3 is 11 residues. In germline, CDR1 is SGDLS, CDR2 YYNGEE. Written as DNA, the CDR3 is TGTGCCAGCGGACAGAACTATGGCTACACCTTC. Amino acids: CASGQNYGYTF. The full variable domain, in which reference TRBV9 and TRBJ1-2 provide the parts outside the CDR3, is DSGVTQTPKHLITATGQRVTLRCSPRSGDLSVYWYQQSLDQGLQFLIQYYNGEERAKGNILERFSAQQFPDLHSELNLSSLELGDSALYFCASGQNYGYTFGSGTRLTVV.

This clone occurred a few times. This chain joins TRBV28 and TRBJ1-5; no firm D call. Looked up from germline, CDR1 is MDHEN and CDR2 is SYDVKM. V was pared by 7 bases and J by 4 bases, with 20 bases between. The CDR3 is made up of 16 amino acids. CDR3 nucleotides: TGTGCCAGCAAAACCAGACGGGCAGGAGGGAATCAGCCCCAGCATTTT. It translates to CASKTRRAGGNQPQHF.

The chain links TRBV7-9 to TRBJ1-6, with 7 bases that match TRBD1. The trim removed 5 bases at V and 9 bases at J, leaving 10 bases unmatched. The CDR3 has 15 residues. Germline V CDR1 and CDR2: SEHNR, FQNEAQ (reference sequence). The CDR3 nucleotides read TGTGCCAGCAGCGCGCGGACAGGAAACCTTTCACCCCTCCACTTT. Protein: CASSARTGNLSPLHF.

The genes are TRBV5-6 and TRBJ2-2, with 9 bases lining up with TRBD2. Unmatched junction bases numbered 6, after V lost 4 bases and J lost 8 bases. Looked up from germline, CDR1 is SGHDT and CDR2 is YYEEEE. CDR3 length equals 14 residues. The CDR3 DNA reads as TGTGCCAGCAGCGCGGGGCTAGCGGGAGGGGAGCTGTTTTTT. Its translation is CASSAGLAGGELFF. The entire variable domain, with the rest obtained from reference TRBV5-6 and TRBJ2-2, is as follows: DAGVTQSPTHLIKTRGQQVTLRCSPKSGHDTVSWYQQALGQGPQFIFQYYEEEERQRGNFPDRFSGHQFPNYSSELNVNALLLGDSALYLCASSAGLAGGELFFGEGSRLTVL.